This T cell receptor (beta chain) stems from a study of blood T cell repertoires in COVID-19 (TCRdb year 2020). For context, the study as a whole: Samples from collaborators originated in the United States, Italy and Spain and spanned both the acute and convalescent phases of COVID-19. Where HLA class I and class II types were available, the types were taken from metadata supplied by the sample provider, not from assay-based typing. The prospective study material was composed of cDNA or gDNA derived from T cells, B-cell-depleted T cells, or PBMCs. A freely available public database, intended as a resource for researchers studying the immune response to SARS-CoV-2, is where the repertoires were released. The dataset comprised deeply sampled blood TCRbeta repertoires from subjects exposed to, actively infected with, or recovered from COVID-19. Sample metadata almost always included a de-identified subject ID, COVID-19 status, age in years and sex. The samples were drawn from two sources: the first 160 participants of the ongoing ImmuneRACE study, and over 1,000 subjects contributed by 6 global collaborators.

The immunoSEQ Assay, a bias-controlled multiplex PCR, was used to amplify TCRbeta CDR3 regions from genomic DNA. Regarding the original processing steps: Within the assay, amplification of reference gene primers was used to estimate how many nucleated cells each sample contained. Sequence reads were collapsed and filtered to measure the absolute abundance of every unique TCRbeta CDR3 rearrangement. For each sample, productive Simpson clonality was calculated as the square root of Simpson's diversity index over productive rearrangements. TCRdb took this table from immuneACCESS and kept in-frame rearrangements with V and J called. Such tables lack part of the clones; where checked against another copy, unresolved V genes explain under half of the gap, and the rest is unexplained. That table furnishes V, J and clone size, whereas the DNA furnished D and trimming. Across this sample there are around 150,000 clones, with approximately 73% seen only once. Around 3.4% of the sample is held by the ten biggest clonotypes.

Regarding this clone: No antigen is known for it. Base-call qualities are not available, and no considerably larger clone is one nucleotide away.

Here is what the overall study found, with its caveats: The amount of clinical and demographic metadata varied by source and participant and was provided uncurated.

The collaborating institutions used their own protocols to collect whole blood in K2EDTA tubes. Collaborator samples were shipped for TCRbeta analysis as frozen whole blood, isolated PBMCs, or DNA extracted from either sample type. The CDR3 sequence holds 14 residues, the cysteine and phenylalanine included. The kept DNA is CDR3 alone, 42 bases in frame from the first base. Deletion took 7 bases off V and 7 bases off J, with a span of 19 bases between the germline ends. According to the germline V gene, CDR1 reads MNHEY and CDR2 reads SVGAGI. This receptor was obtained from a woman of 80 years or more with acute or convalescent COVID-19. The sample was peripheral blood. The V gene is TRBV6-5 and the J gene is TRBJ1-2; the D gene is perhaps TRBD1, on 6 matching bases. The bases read TGTGCCAGCATCAGGGACATAGGGTATATTGGCTACACCTTC. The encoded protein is CASIRDIGYIGYTF.